Following are 8 T cell receptor beta chains from one sample sequenced in a study of T cell repertoires in ileal Crohn's disease. TCRdb keeps only in-frame clones here, not all; method: immunoSEQ multiplex PCR. Among around 2,000 clones listed, over 80% were seen once. As for time point: proximal margin of the surgical specimen (macroscopically non-inflamed). Sequencing was carried out using ileal tissue. The receptors shown here come from an adult with Crohn's disease.

The CDR3 DNA is TGTGCCAGCAGTGGGGAGGCGAACACTGAAGCTTTCTTT. Amino acids: CASSGEANTEAFF. The rearrangement joins TRBV2 to TRBJ1-1; D call uncertain. V dropped 4 bases and J dropped 1 base, with 7 bases sitting between them. Germline loops: CDR1 SNHLY, CDR2 FYNNEI. CDR3 length: 13 amino acids.

The chain has TRBV25-1 and TRBJ2-3; the match to TRBD2 covers 10 bases. The CDR3 extends over 16 amino acids. V was pared by 1 base and J by 6 bases, with 7 bases of the junction left unmatched. CDR1 and CDR2 (germline): MGHDK, SYGVNS. The CDR3 nucleotides read TGTGCCAGCAGTGAATTGAGCGGGGGGGCCACGGATACGCAGTATTTT. This encodes CASSELSGGATDTQYF.

In this sample, this clone turned up once. The chain recombines TRBV5-4 with TRBJ2-5; perhaps TRBD1 as D (6 bases). CDR1 and CDR2 (germline): SGHNT, YYREEE (reference sequence). The CDR3 covers 14 residues. V was cut by 1 base and J by 4 bases, with 11 bases left in between. The DNA of the CDR3 is TGTGCCAGCAGCTTGCCGAGCAGGGGAGAGACCCAGTACTTC. Protein product: CASSLPSRGETQYF.

Here the CDR3 reads CASSDPADEKLFF. As DNA, the CDR3 is TGCGCCAGCAGTGACCCGGCGGATGAAAAACTGTTTTTT. The chain links TRBV10-1 to TRBJ1-4; D gene ambiguous. V was pared by 3 bases and J by 6 bases, with 8 bases between. CDR1 and CDR2 (germline): WNHNN, SYGVQD (reference sequence). This CDR3 contains 13 residues.

In this sample, this clone turned up once. CDR3 amino acids: CASSITWKDTQYF. In DNA form, the CDR3 reads TGTGCCAGTAGTATAACCTGGAAAGATACGCAGTATTTT. The chain carries TRBV19 and TRBJ2-3; D ambiguous. Germline CDR1 is LNHDA and CDR2 is SQIVND (reference sequence). The CDR3 has 13 amino acids. Between the trimmed V and J ends, which lost 2 bases and 5 bases, there was a span of 8 bases.

This clone has a single count. The chain carries TRBV11-2 and TRBJ1-6; 11 nucleotides agree with TRBD1. V was clipped by 4 bases and J by 7 bases; unmatched bases: 9. The CDR3 covers 17 residues. Germline loops: CDR1 SGHAT, CDR2 FQNNGV. The CDR3 protein is CASSSIRDRGTNSPLHF. Here the CDR3 DNA reads TGTGCCAGCAGCTCAATCCGGGACAGGGGGACAAATTCACCCCTCCACTTT.

The V call is TRBV28, the J call TRBJ2-7; 7 nucleotides match TRBD1. Germline V lookup: CDR1 MDHEN, CDR2 SYDVKM. The CDR3 contains 19 residues. J gave up 0 bases and V 5 bases, and 19 bases lay outside the gene matches. CDR3 sequence reads: CASSPRWGTVPMSSYEQYF. The CDR3 DNA sequence: TGTGCCAGCAGTCCCAGGTGGGGGACAGTTCCTATGAGCTCCTACGAGCAGTACTTC. Using reference TRBV28 and TRBJ2-7 for the parts outside the CDR3, the full variable domain is DVKVTQSSRYLVKRTGEKVFLECVQDMDHENMFWYRQDPGLGLRLIYFSYDVKMKEKGDIPEGYSVSREKKERFSLILESASTNQTSMYLCASSPRWGTVPMSSYEQYFGPGTRLTVT.

Relative to its sample, this clone is large. The chain has TRBV25-1 and TRBJ1-1, with D tentatively TRBD1 (5 bases). V shed 6 bases and J shed 6 bases, with 5 bases lying between them. Germline loops: CDR1 MGHDK, CDR2 SYGVNS. This CDR3 comprises 10 residues. This chain's CDR3 is CASRGAEAFF. CDR3 DNA sequence: TGTGCCAGCAGGGGGGCTGAAGCTTTCTTT.